The 7 T cell receptor beta chains in this list originate from one sample, sequenced in a study of CD8 T cells in Susac syndrome. An input of roughly 0.5 to 1 ug of RNA was subjected to reverse transcription using random hexamers. TCRdb called the immunoSEQ multiplex PCR reads again in MiXCR, with one record for every CDR3 protein. The sample lists some 100,000 distinct CDR3 sequences; 80% to 95% were seen once. Source material: CD4+ T cells from PBMCs. The receptor set was obtained from a human donor in good health.

The CDR3 sequence: CAWRGDRANTEAFF. CDR3 DNA sequence: TGTGCCTGGAGGGGGGACAGGGCAAACACTGAAGCTTTCTTT. The chain has TRBV30 and TRBJ1-1; TRBD1 matches 9 bases. Unmatched junction bases numbered 4, after V lost 3 bases and J lost 2 bases. CDR1 is GTSNPN, CDR2 SVGIG, per germline (reference sequence). The CDR3 has 14 amino acids.

The V gene is TRBV3-1, the J gene TRBJ2-5; D is uncertain. Germline V gene data show CDR1 as LGHDT and CDR2 as YNNKEL (reference sequence). The CDR3 runs 12 residues. V lost 2 bases to trimming and J lost 5 bases, with 6 bases between them. CDR3 coding DNA: TGTGCCAGCAGCCAAATGGGGGAGACCCAGTACTTC. It specifies CASSQMGETQYF.

The chain links TRBV12-3 or TRBV12-4 to TRBJ2-2; tentatively, D is TRBD1 (5 bases). The CDR3 has 13 residues. V was shortened by 5 bases and J by 5 bases, with 9 bases between the two germline ends. Written as DNA, the CDR3 is TGTGCCAGCAGTCTCAGGGTGACCGGGGAGCTGTTTTTT. Its translation: CASSLRVTGELFF.

V is TRBV6-2 or TRBV6-3 and J is TRBJ1-1; unclear D gene. This CDR3 contains 13 residues. Trimming took off 6 bases at V and 0 bases at J, with 8 bases between the two ends. Looked up from germline, CDR1 is MNHEY and CDR2 is SVGEGT. CDR3 sequence (DNA): TGTGCCAGCAGCAATGAGATGAACACTGAAGCTTTCTTT. It encodes CASSNEMNTEAFF.

This chain links TRBV7-2 with TRBJ2-5; possibly TRBD2 for D (5 bases). Trimming stripped 1 base from V and 5 bases from J, with 17 bases between. The CDR3 totals 16 residues. Germline-derived CDR1 and CDR2 are SGHTA and FQGNSA. CDR3 DNA sequence: TGTGCCAGCAGCTTAGAAGGGTGGGAGCGACGGGAGACCCAGTACTTC. Protein sequence: CASSLEGWERRETQYF.

The chain recombines TRBV7-3 with TRBJ2-3; D might be TRBD2 (5 bases). This CDR3 comprises 15 residues. Trimming pared 1 base from V and 0 bases from J, leaving 8 bases between. Germline assignment: CDR1 SGHTA and CDR2 FQGTGA. The CDR3 DNA reads TGTGCCAGCAGCTTAATGAGCGGCAGCACAGATACGCAGTATTTT. This encodes CASSLMSGSTDTQYF.

V and J are TRBV7-3 and TRBJ2-1; TRBD2 agrees at 7 bases. The CDR3 spans 16 residues. The germline V gene has CDR1 SGHTA and CDR2 FQGTGA. V was pared by 0 bases and J by 4 bases, with 6 bases of the junction left unmatched. The CDR3 here is CASSLTGGGPYNEQFF. Written as DNA, the CDR3 is TGTGCCAGCAGCTTAACGGGCGGGGGACCTTACAATGAGCAGTTCTTC.